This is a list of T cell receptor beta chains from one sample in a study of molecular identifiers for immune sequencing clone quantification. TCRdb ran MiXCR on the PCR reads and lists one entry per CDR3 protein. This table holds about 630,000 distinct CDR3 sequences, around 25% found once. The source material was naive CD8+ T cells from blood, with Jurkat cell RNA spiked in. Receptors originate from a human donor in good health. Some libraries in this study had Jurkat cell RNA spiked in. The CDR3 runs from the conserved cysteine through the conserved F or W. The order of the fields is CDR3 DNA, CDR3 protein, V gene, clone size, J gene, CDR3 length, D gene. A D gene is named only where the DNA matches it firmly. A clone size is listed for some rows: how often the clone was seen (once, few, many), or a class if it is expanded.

TGTGCCAGCAGTGAATACCTAGACAGAACAAATCAGCCCCAGCATTTT	CASSEYLDRTNQPQHF	TRBV6-1	.	TRBJ1-5	16	.
TGCGCCAGCAGCCAAATGACAGGGGTTGCCACTGAAGCTTTCTTT	CASSQMTGVATEAFF	TRBV4-1	many	TRBJ1-1	15	TRBD1
TGTGCCAGTCAAGCGGGACTCAATGAGCAGTTCTTC	CASQAGLNEQFF	TRBV19	few	TRBJ2-1	12	TRBD2
TGTGCCAGCAGCGAGATGGGACAGGGCTACACCTTC	CASSEMGQGYTF	TRBV6-5	.	TRBJ1-2	12	TRBD1
TGTAGTGCTAGGGACATCTACGGGCAGTACTTC	CSARDIYGQYF	TRBV20-1	.	TRBJ2-7	11	.
TGTGCCAGCTGTGAAGCGGGCGGGACTAGTCCCATCAATGAGCAGTTCTTC	CASCEAGGTSPINEQFF	TRBV2	once	TRBJ2-1	17	TRBD2
TGTGCCAGCCGCGGGCCCGGGACAGGGATCGCCGGGCTAAACGAGCAGTACTTC	CASRGPGTGIAGLNEQYF	TRBV5-5	.	TRBJ2-7	18	TRBD1
TGTGCCAGTAGTATAGTCGCCGGGGAGCTGTTTTTT	CASSIVAGELFF	TRBV19	.	TRBJ2-2	12	.
TGTGCCAGCAGCTTTGGACAGCCCGGGGAGCTGTTTTTT	CASSFGQPGELFF	TRBV6-2/TRBV6-3	many	TRBJ2-2	13	.
TGTGCCAGCAGTGTGCGACAGGCCTACACAGATACGCAGTATTTT	CASSVRQAYTDTQYF	TRBV6-5	many	TRBJ2-3	15	.
TGCAGTGCTAGAGATAAGTCAGGCACCTATAATTCACCCCTCCACTTT	CSARDKSGTYNSPLHF	TRBV20-1	.	TRBJ1-6	16	.
TGCGCCAGCAGTGAGAGAGTGGTGGGAGGATACACTGAAGCTTTCTTT	CASSERVVGGYTEAFF	TRBV10-2	few	TRBJ1-1	16	.
TGTGCCAGCAGCACGGGAAACACTGAAGCTTTCTTT	CASSTGNTEAFF	TRBV19	many	TRBJ1-1	12	.
TGTGCCTGGAGTCTGGGCGGATTAGCGAATCAGCCCCAGCATTTT	CAWSLGGLANQPQHF	TRBV30	.	TRBJ1-5	15	.
TGCGCCAGCAGCCAAGATCGGGCAGGGCTAGGACATTCACCCCTCCACTTT	CASSQDRAGLGHSPLHF	TRBV4-1	few	TRBJ1-6	17	.
TGTGCCAGCAGCCCCGTGGCCGCGGGCATGAACACTGAAGCTTTCTTT	CASSPVAAGMNTEAFF	TRBV7-7	few	TRBJ1-1	16	.
TGCAGCGTTGAACAGGCAGGGCAAGGAGAGACCCAGTACTTC	CSVEQAGQGETQYF	TRBV29-1	many	TRBJ2-5	14	.
TGTGCCAGTAGTATAGATACCTCACGGGGAAGCTCCTACAATGAGCAGTTCTTC	CASSIDTSRGSSYNEQFF	TRBV19	.	TRBJ2-1	18	.
TGTGCCAGCAGCGCCGGGGGCAGGGAGTACGAGCAGTACTTC	CASSAGGREYEQYF	TRBV7-8	.	TRBJ2-7	14	.
TGCGCCAGCAGCTTACCACTGCCCTCTGGGGCCAACGTCCTGACTTTC	CASSLPLPSGANVLTF	TRBV5-1	many	TRBJ2-6	16	.
TGTGCCAGTATTCCAAAGGTCCCCCACACTGAAGCTTTCTTT	CASIPKVPHTEAFF	TRBV19	few	TRBJ1-1	14	.
TGTGCCAGCAGCCTGACCCGGACAGTTGAAGCTTTCTTT	CASSLTRTVEAFF	TRBV13	.	TRBJ1-1	13	.
TGTGCCAGCACCGGGGAGGGGACACCCACGCGGACCGGGGAGCTGTTTTTT	CASTGEGTPTRTGELFF	TRBV7-9	few	TRBJ2-2	17	.
TGCAGCGTTGTCGCTGGCGACCACAATGAGCAGTTCTTC	CSVVAGDHNEQFF	TRBV29-1	.	TRBJ2-1	13	.
TGTGCCAGCACCCTAGACAGGGGGACTCTCACCAACTATGGCTACACCTTC	CASTLDRGTLTNYGYTF	TRBV2	few	TRBJ1-2	17	TRBD1
TGTGCCAGCAGCTTAGCGGAGGGACAGGGACGCGGGGAGCTGTTTTTT	CASSLAEGQGRGELFF	TRBV7-9	.	TRBJ2-2	16	TRBD1
TGTGCCACCAGCAACCAAGAGACCCGGACAGGGGACCTTGAAGAAGAGCAGTACTTC	CATSNQETRTGDLEEEQYF	TRBV15	.	TRBJ2-7	19	TRBD1
TGCAGTGCTAGAGACGGGGGGCTCGGTGAAGCTTTCTTT	CSARDGGLGEAFF	TRBV20-1	few	TRBJ1-1	13	.
TGTGCCAGCAGTTTTAATTATAACTATGGCTACACCTTC	CASSFNYNYGYTF	TRBV12-3/TRBV12-4	few	TRBJ1-2	13	.
TGTGCCAGCAGCGTAGGGGCAAGGGGCACTGAAGCTTTCTTT	CASSVGARGTEAFF	TRBV9	.	TRBJ1-1	14	.
TGTGCCAGCATCCCAAACCGTAACAATGAGCAGTTCTTC	CASIPNRNNEQFF	TRBV6-6	.	TRBJ2-1	13	.
TGTGCCAGCAGTCGGCCGGGAAGAGAAGAGCCCCAGTACTTC	CASSRPGREEPQYF	TRBV11-2	few	TRBJ2-5	14	.
TGCAGCGTTGAAGGGAGACAGGGACCCACCGGGGAGCTGTTTTTT	CSVEGRQGPTGELFF	TRBV29-1	many	TRBJ2-2	15	TRBD1
TGTGCCAGCAGTTACACCCTACTCGGGGCTGACACCGGGGAGCTGTTTTTT	CASSYTLLGADTGELFF	TRBV6-2/TRBV6-3	.	TRBJ2-2	17	.
TGTGCCAGTGAGACCGGACAGGGGGAGGACAATGAGCAGTTCTTC	CASETGQGEDNEQFF	TRBV19	.	TRBJ2-1	15	TRBD1
TGTGCCAGCAGTTTTCGAGGGGGCTTATACACCATATATTTT	CASSFRGGLYTIYF	TRBV28	many	TRBJ1-3	14	TRBD1
TGCGCCAGCAGCCAAGATAGGGTCATTCAGTACTTC	CASSQDRVIQYF	TRBV4-1	many	TRBJ2-4	12	.
TGTGCCAGCAGCCCTAGGACGAGACTAGCGGGCACAGATACGCAGTATTTT	CASSPRTRLAGTDTQYF	TRBV7-2	many	TRBJ2-3	17	TRBD2
TGTGCCAGCAGTGCTTTTGGCGGGGGGCAACCAGATACGCAGTATTTT	CASSAFGGGQPDTQYF	TRBV2	.	TRBJ2-3	16	TRBD2
TGCAGTGCTAGACCCGACTTTTCAGGATTATGGACCCACCAGTACGAGCAGTACTTC	CSARPDFSGLWTHQYEQYF	TRBV20-1	many	TRBJ2-7	19	.
TGCAGTGCACAGAACACCGGGGAGCTGTTTTTT	CSAQNTGELFF	TRBV20-1	many	TRBJ2-2	11	.
TGTGCCAGTAGCCCGGGACTCCCGAACACTGAAGCTTTCTTT	CASSPGLPNTEAFF	TRBV19	.	TRBJ1-1	14	.
TGTGCCAGCGGAACCAGCACCGGGACAGGTTATCCCGAGCAGTACTTC	CASGTSTGTGYPEQYF	TRBV27	few	TRBJ2-7	16	TRBD1
TGTGCCAGCAGGGAGGACAATGAGCAGTTCTTC	CASREDNEQFF	TRBV6-2/TRBV6-3	many	TRBJ2-1	11	.
TGTGCCAGCAGTTTATACCCTTTTTCCTACAATGAGCAGATCTTC	CASSLYPFSYNEQIF	TRBV28	.	TRBJ2-1	15	.
TGTGCCAGCAGTTTTCGCCTGGCAGTCACTGAAGCTTTCTTT	CASSFRLAVTEAFF	TRBV12-3/TRBV12-4	few	TRBJ1-1	14	.